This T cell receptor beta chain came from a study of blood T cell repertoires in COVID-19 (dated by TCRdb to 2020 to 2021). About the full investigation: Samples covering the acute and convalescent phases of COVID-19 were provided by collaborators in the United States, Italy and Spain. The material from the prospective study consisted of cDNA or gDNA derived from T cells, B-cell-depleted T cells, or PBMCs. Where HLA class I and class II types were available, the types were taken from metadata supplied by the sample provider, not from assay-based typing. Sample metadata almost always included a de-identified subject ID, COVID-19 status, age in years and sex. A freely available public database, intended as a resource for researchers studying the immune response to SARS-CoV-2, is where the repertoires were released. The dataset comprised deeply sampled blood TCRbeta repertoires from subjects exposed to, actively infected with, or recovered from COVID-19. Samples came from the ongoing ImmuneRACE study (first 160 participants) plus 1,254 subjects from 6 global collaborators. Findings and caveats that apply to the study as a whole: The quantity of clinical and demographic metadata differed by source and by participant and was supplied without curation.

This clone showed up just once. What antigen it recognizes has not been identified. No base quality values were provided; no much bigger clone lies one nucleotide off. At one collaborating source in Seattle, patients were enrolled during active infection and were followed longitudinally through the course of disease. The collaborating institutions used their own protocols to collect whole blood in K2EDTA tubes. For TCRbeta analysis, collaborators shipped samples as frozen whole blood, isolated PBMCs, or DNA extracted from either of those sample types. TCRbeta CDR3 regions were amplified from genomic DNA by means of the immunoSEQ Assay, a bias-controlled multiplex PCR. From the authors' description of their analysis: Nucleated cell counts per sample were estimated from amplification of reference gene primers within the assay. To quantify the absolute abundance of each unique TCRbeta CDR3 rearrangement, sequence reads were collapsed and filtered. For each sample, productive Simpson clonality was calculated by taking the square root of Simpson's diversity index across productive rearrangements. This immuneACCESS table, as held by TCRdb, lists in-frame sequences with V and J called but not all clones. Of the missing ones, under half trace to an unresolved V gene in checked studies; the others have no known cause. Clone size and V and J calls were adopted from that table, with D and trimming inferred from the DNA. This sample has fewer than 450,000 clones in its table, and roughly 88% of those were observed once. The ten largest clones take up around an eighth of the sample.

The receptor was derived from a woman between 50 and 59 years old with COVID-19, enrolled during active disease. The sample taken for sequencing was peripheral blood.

The CDR3 has the sequence CASSQEGQGVYGYTF. The nucleotides are TGTGCCAGCAGCCAAGAGGGACAGGGGGTCTATGGCTACACCTTC. The chain employs TRBV3-1 (or the pseudogene TRBV3-2) and TRBJ1-2, and 11 junctional nucleotides match TRBD1. From its cysteine to its phenylalanine, the CDR3 spans 15 amino acids. Of all the DNA, just the CDR3 is kept, 45 bases in frame from base 1. V and J are trimmed by 0 bases and 4 bases, and the gene matches miss 1 base of the junction. The germline V gene (reference sequence) gives CDR1 as LGHDT and CDR2 as YNNKEL.